This T cell receptor beta chain emerged from a study of blood T cell dynamics during melanoma immunotherapy. Looking at the study overall: Metastatic melanoma patients received first-line pembrolizumab or nivolumab plus ipilimumab. Regarding the study as a whole: It remained unknown if the driving T cell clones were melanoma-specific.

CDR1 and CDR2 from the germline V gene are LGHNA and YNFKEQ. V dropped 0 bases and J dropped 0 bases, with 12 bases sitting between them. This CDR3 comprises 17 residues. Time point described: pre-treatment baseline. A note on this clone: What it recognizes is unknown.

TCRdb's copy holds only in-frame clones and misses some; the assay was immunoSEQ multiplex PCR. The table lists around 13,000 clones, 65% to 85% of them singletons, with approximately 9% in the top ten. The specimen comprised blood, sampled from a patient treated with checkpoint blockade. The clonotype comes from a human donor with melanoma. The chain links TRBV4-2 to TRBJ2-1; D remains unclear. CDR3 amino acids: CASSQETARDSYNEQFF. DNA for the CDR3: TGTGCCAGCAGCCAAGAAACCGCGAGAGACTCCTACAATGAGCAGTTCTTC.